The T cell receptor (beta chain) under discussion was sequenced for a study of identical twins. Per germline, CDR1 DFQATT and CDR2 SNEGSKA (reference sequence). V trimming: 4 bases; J trimming: 6 bases; junction bases outside the gene matches: 11. This CDR3 has 15 amino acids. Via MiXCR, TCRdb re-called the 5' RACE reads, giving one row per CDR3 protein. Here the sample spans 600,000 to 700,000 distinct CDR3 sequences, approximately 22% being singletons. General study findings and limits: Researchers reported weaker excess twin sharing in beta out-of-frame sequences.

On this clonotype: Its cognate antigen is unknown.

These same data were also listed under a study on T cells expressing NK-cell markers. That work contributes: It was sorted CD3+CD56-NKG2C+, CD3+CD56+NKG2C- and CD3+CD56+NKG2C+ T cells that provided the TCR beta repertoires.

Sequencing input: PBMCs. The V and J genes are TRBV20-1 and TRBJ2-3; TRBD1 matches 9 bases. The receptor comes from a woman aged 18-30 years in good health. CDR3 DNA sequence: TGCAGTGCTACCCCGACAGGGGGGGGATGGGATACGCAGTATTTT. Residues: CSATPTGGGWDTQYF.